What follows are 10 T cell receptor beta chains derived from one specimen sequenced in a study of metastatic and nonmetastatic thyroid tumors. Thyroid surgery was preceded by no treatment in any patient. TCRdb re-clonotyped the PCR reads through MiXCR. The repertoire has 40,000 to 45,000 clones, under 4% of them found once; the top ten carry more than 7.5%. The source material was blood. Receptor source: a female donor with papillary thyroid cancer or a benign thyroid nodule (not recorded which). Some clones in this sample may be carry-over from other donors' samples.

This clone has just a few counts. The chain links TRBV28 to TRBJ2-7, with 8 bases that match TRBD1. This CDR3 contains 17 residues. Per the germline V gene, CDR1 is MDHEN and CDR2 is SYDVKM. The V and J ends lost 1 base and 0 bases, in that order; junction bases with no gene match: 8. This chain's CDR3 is CASSLSPTGVISYEQYF. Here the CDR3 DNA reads TGTGCCAGCAGTTTATCCCCGACAGGGGTAATCTCCTACGAGCAGTACTTC. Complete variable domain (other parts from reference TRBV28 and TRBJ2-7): DVKVTQSSRYLVKRTGEKVFLECVQDMDHENMFWYRQDPGLGLRLIYFSYDVKMKEKGDIPEGYSVSREKKERFSLILESASTNQTSMYLCASSLSPTGVISYEQYFGPGTRLTVT.

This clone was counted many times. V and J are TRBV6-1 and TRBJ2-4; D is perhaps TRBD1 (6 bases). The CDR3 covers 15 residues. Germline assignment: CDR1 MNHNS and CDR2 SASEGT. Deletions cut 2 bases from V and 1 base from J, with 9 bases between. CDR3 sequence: CASSEQGTAKNIQYF. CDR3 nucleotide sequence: TGTGCCAGCAGTGAACAGGGGACGGCCAAAAACATTCAGTACTTC.

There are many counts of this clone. The DNA for the CDR3 is TGCAGTGGCAGACAGGGGGGTGGAGGCTACACCTTC. This codes for CSGRQGGGGYTF. The rearrangement links TRBV20-1 to TRBJ1-2; 9 bases are a match to TRBD1. The J segment lost 8 bases and the V segment lost 7 bases, leaving 8 bases of the junction unmatched. CDR1 DFQATT and CDR2 SNEGSKA come from the germline V gene (reference sequence). The length of the CDR3 is 12 residues.

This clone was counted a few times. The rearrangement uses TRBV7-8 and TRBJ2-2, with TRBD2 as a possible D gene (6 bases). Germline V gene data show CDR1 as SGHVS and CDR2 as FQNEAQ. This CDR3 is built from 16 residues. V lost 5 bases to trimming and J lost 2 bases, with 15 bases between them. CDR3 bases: TGTGCCAGCAGCCGCGGGACCTTAGGCAACACCGGGGAGCTGTTTTTT. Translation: CASSRGTLGNTGELFF.

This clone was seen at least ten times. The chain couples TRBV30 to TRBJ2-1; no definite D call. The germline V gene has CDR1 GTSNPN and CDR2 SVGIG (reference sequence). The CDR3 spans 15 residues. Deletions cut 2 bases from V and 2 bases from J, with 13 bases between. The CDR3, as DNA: TGTGCCTGGAGTCAGCAGGACCCAACCTACAATGAGCAGTTCTTC. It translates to CAWSQQDPTYNEQFF. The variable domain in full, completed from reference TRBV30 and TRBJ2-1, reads SQTIHQWPATLVQPVGSPLSLECTVEGTSNPNLYWYRQAAGRGLQLLFYSVGIGQISSEVPQNLSASRPQDRQFILSSKKLLLSDSGFYLCAWSQQDPTYNEQFFGPGTRLTVL.

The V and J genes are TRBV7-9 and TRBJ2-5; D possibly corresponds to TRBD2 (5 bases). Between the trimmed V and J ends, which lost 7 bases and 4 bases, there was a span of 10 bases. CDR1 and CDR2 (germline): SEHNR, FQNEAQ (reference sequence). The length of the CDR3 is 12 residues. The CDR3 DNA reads TGTGCCAGCACCACAGAGGGAGAGACCCAGTACTTC. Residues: CASTTEGETQYF.

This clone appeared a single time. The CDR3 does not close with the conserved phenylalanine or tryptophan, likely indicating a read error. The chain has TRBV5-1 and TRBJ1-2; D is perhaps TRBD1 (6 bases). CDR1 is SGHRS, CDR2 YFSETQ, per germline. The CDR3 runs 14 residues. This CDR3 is CASSLVTGTYGYTL. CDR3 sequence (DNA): TGCGCCAGCAGCTTGGTAACAGGGACCTATGGATACACCCTG.

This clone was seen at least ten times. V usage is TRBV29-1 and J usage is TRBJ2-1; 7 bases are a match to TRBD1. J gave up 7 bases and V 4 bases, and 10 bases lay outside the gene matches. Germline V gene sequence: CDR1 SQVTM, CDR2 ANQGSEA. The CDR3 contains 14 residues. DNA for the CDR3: TGCAGCGTTGCGGGGACAGAGTTCGGGAATGAGCAGTTCTTC. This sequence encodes CSVAGTEFGNEQFF.

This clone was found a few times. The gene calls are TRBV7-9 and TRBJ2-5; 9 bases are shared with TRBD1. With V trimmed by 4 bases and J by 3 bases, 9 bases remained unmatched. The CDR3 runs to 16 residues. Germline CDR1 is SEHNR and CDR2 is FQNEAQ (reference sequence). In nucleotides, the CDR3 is TGTGCCAGCAGCTGGGGCACAGGGGGCGCGAAAGAGACCCAGTACTTC. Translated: CASSWGTGGAKETQYF.

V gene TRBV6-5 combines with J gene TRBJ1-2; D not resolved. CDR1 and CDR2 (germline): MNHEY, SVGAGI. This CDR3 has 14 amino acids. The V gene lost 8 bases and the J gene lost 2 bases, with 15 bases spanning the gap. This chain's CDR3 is CASDLSSSNYGYTF. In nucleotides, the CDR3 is TGTGCCAGCGACCTCTCGAGTTCCAACTATGGCTACACCTTC.